This TCR beta chain was documented in a study listed by TCRdb under 2016. About this clonotype itself: This clone's antigen is unknown. Nothing much larger sits one base from this clone, and base qualities are not available.

V and J lose 1 base and 7 bases, and a span of 7 bases separates them. The germline V gene (reference sequence) provides CDR1 LGHDT and CDR2 YNNKEL. From its cysteine to its phenylalanine, the CDR3 spans 12 amino acids. Only the CDR3 DNA is retained, 36 bases long and in frame from the first base. Libraries came from RT-PCR. The run used an Illumina MiSeq. TCRdb reprocessing: public reads trimmed at Q25 with fastp, clones called with MiXCR, in-frame beta chains kept. Each entry merges the rows of one CDR3 protein and shows their most common DNA and genes. The sample records about 680,000 distinct CDR3 sequences, 13% to 15% of which are singletons. The ten largest clonotypes hold about 3.9% of the sample.

The sample was memory CD4+ T cells from blood. The chain was built from TRBV3-1 and TRBJ1-2; perhaps TRBD1 is the D gene, with 5 bases matching. The sequence derives from a female donor in good health, serving as a healthy control. The sequenced DNA is TGTGCCAGCAGCCAAGTAGGGGTTGGCTACACCTTC. It specifies CASSQVGVGYTF.